A selection of T cell receptor beta chains follows, all from one sample in a study of blood T cell repertoires in COVID-19. Here immunoSEQ multiplex PCR was the method, and the copy in TCRdb shows in-frame clones only, minus some. The data contain approximately 150,000 clones, over 70% of them singletons. The sequencing input was peripheral blood. These receptors originate from a man aged 45-65 years who had recovered from COVID-19. Each CDR3 is given with its conserved first and last residue. Each record gives: clone size, J gene, D gene, V gene, CDR3 protein, CDR3 DNA. D genes are given only for firm matches. Clone size is shown for a subset of rows, as once, few, many or a class of expanded clone.

size: -; J: TRBJ2-7; D: -; V: TRBV6-5; CDR3: CARLERPSYEQYF; DNA: TGTGCCAGGTTGGAGCGACCCTCCTACGAGCAGTACTTC
size: -; J: TRBJ1-6; D: -; V: TRBV6-2/TRBV6-3; CDR3: CASSPRQSNYNSPLHF; DNA: TGTGCCAGCAGTCCGCGACAGTCAAACTATAATTCACCCCTCCACTTT
size: -; J: TRBJ2-7; D: -; V: TRBV2; CDR3: CASSDRGQDYEQYF; DNA: TGTGCCAGCAGTGATCGGGGACAAGACTACGAGCAGTACTTC
size: -; J: TRBJ2-3; D: TRBD2; V: TRBV11-2; CDR3: CASSLAVAGVTTDTQYF; DNA: TGTGCCAGCAGCTTAGCCGTAGCGGGGGTTACGACAGATACGCAGTATTTT
size: -; J: TRBJ2-6; D: TRBD1; V: TRBV7-9; CDR3: CASSTTRTGNSGANVLTF; DNA: TGTGCCAGCAGCACAACCCGGACAGGGAACTCTGGGGCCAACGTCCTGACTTTC
size: -; J: TRBJ1-2; D: -; V: TRBV2; CDR3: CASSESADNSLNYGYTF; DNA: TGTGCCAGCAGTGAGTCGGCCGACAACTCACTTAACTATGGCTACACCTTC
size: -; J: TRBJ2-7; D: -; V: TRBV6-5; CDR3: CASSYGGGSYEQYF; DNA: TGTGCCAGCAGTTATGGGGGCGGGTCCTACGAGCAGTACTTC
size: -; J: TRBJ1-2; D: -; V: TRBV11-3; CDR3: CASSSLQGEGYTF; DNA: TGTGCCAGCAGCTCATTACAGGGAGAGGGCTACACCTTC
size: -; J: TRBJ2-5; D: TRBD1; V: TRBV5-1; CDR3: CASSFRDRQETQYF; DNA: TGCGCCAGCAGCTTCCGGGACAGGCAAGAGACCCAGTACTTC
size: -; J: TRBJ1-3; D: -; V: TRBV29-1; CDR3: CSASYVGSSGNTIYF; DNA: TGCAGCGCATCATATGTGGGGAGCTCTGGAAACACCATATATTTT
size: -; J: TRBJ1-2; D: TRBD1; V: TRBV5-1; CDR3: CASSLPDRAYGYTF; DNA: TGCGCCAGCAGCTTGCCGGACAGGGCCTATGGCTACACCTTC
size: -; J: TRBJ2-1; D: -; V: TRBV7-6; CDR3: CASSSQGGGDINEQFF; DNA: TGTGCCAGCAGCTCCCAGGGGGGCGGGGATATCAATGAGCAGTTCTTC
size: once; J: TRBJ1-5; D: TRBD1; V: TRBV7-2; CDR3: CASSLRAPGQGMGNQPQHF; DNA: TGTGCCAGCAGCTTAAGGGCCCCCGGACAGGGGATGGGCAATCAGCCCCAGCATTTT
size: -; J: TRBJ1-6; D: TRBD1; V: TRBV14; CDR3: CASSQTGGTPLHF; DNA: TGTGCCAGCAGCCAGACAGGGGGGACACCCCTCCACTTT
size: -; J: TRBJ1-1; D: TRBD1; V: TRBV19; CDR3: CASSIALTGPATAFF; DNA: TGTGCCAGTAGTATAGCCTTGACAGGGCCTGCGACAGCTTTCTTT
size: -; J: TRBJ2-1; D: TRBD2; V: TRBV12-5; CDR3: CASGLVLPGLAVRDEQFF; DNA: TGTGCTAGTGGTTTGGTATTACCGGGACTAGCGGTACGGGATGAGCAGTTCTTC
size: -; J: TRBJ2-7; D: TRBD1; V: TRBV7-2; CDR3: CASSLVLSGGQLHEQYF; DNA: TGTGCCAGCAGCTTAGTACTATCAGGGGGCCAATTACACGAGCAGTACTTC
size: -; J: TRBJ2-2; D: -; V: TRBV9; CDR3: CASMARANTGELFF; DNA: TGTGCCAGCATGGCCAGGGCGAACACCGGGGAGCTGTTTTTT
size: -; J: TRBJ2-7; D: TRBD2; V: TRBV7-9; CDR3: CASSKGTSIFEQYF; DNA: TGTGCCAGCAGTAAGGGGACTAGCATCTTCGAGCAGTACTTC
size: -; J: TRBJ1-3; D: TRBD1; V: TRBV19; CDR3: CASRQGAGNTIYF; DNA: TGTGCCAGTAGACAGGGGGCTGGAAACACCATATATTTT
size: once; J: TRBJ1-2; D: TRBD1; V: TRBV10-3; CDR3: CAISEKRQGGYGYTF; DNA: TGTGCCATCAGTGAGAAAAGACAGGGGGGCTATGGCTACACCTTC
size: once; J: TRBJ2-5; D: TRBD2; V: TRBV11-3; CDR3: CASSLDRTSGGQETQYF; DNA: TGTGCCAGCAGCTTAGACCGGACTAGCGGGGGGCAAGAGACCCAGTACTTC
size: -; J: TRBJ1-1; D: TRBD1; V: TRBV12-3/TRBV12-4; CDR3: CASSMTGPPEAFF; DNA: TGTGCCAGCAGTATGACAGGGCCCCCTGAAGCTTTCTTT
size: -; J: TRBJ2-7; D: TRBD1; V: TRBV30; CDR3: CAWGRGQAGSYEQYF; DNA: TGTGCCTGGGGCCGGGGACAGGCCGGCTCCTACGAGCAGTACTTC
size: -; J: TRBJ2-4; D: -; V: TRBV5-5; CDR3: CASSFGTFTAKNIQYF; DNA: TGTGCCAGCAGCTTCGGGACTTTCACAGCCAAAAACATTCAGTACTTC
size: -; J: TRBJ1-5; D: -; V: TRBV2; CDR3: CASSQSGEGVGNQPQHF; DNA: TGTGCCAGCAGCCAGTCTGGGGAGGGGGTCGGCAATCAGCCCCAGCATTTT
size: -; J: TRBJ2-7; D: -; V: TRBV21-1; CDR3: CASSTPGTAYEQYF; DNA: TGTGCCAGCAGCACTCCCGGGACAGCCTACGAGCAGTACTTC
size: once; J: TRBJ1-4; D: -; V: TRBV2; CDR3: CASNSGSRTNEKLFF; DNA: TGTGCCAGCAATAGCGGTAGCAGAACTAATGAAAAACTGTTTTTT
size: -; J: TRBJ2-1; D: -; V: TRBV10-3; CDR3: CAISESSGYNEQFF; DNA: TGTGCCATCAGTGAGTCCAGCGGCTACAATGAGCAGTTCTTC
size: -; J: TRBJ2-5; D: TRBD2; V: TRBV18; CDR3: CASSPGTSGGETQYF; DNA: TGTGCCAGCTCACCCGGGACTAGCGGGGGTGAGACCCAGTACTTC
size: -; J: TRBJ1-2; D: -; V: TRBV6-2/TRBV6-3; CDR3: CASSYLAGQGFGYTF; DNA: TGTGCCAGCAGTTACTTGGCCGGACAAGGGTTTGGCTACACCTTC
size: once; J: TRBJ1-1; D: TRBD1; V: TRBV5-4; CDR3: CASGRTGNTEAFF; DNA: TGTGCCAGCGGACGGACAGGGAACACTGAAGCTTTCTTT
size: once; J: TRBJ2-1; D: -; V: TRBV6-5; CDR3: CASSYTTTRGNEQFF; DNA: TGTGCCAGCAGTTACACAACCACCAGGGGCAATGAGCAGTTCTTC
size: -; J: TRBJ2-7; D: -; V: TRBV29-1; CDR3: CSVGLGAEQYF; DNA: TGCAGCGTTGGTTTGGGGGCCGAGCAGTACTTC
size: -; J: TRBJ2-7; D: TRBD2; V: TRBV27; CDR3: CASKGLAGGPHEQYF; DNA: TGTGCCAGCAAGGGACTAGCGGGGGGGCCCCACGAGCAGTACTTC
size: once; J: TRBJ1-2; D: TRBD1; V: TRBV7-9; CDR3: CASSSTGGLLGYTF; DNA: TGTGCCAGCAGCAGCACAGGGGGCTTACTCGGCTACACCTTC
size: once; J: TRBJ2-5; D: -; V: TRBV5-8; CDR3: CASSLRLGGALETQYF; DNA: TGTGCCAGCAGTTTGAGATTAGGCGGCGCCCTTGAGACCCAGTACTTC
size: -; J: TRBJ2-7; D: -; V: TRBV18; CDR3: CASSPQRVTYEQYF; DNA: TGTGCCAGCTCACCACAGCGTGTCACCTACGAGCAGTACTTC
size: -; J: TRBJ1-2; D: TRBD1; V: TRBV4-3; CDR3: CASSPKTGRLTNYGYTF; DNA: TGCGCCAGCAGCCCTAAGACAGGGCGCTTAACTAACTATGGCTACACCTTC
size: -; J: TRBJ1-5; D: TRBD1; V: TRBV18; CDR3: CASSLLGQGDQPQHF; DNA: TGTGCCAGCTCCTTGCTGGGACAGGGGGATCAGCCCCAGCATTTT
size: -; J: TRBJ2-7; D: TRBD1; V: TRBV3-1/TRBV3-2; CDR3: CASSHQTGTGSYEQYF; DNA: TGTGCCAGCAGCCATCAAACCGGGACAGGCTCCTACGAGCAGTACTTC
size: -; J: TRBJ1-3; D: -; V: TRBV7-9; CDR3: CASSLDRTSGNTIYF; DNA: TGTGCCAGCAGCTTAGACAGGACCTCTGGAAACACCATATATTTT
size: -; J: TRBJ2-7; D: -; V: TRBV27; CDR3: CASQGVGYEQYF; DNA: TGTGCCTCCCAAGGGGTCGGCTACGAGCAGTACTTC
size: -; J: TRBJ1-1; D: -; V: TRBV25-1; CDR3: CASSERGITNTEAFF; DNA: TGTGCCAGCAGTGAAAGGGGGATTACGAACACTGAAGCTTTCTTT
size: -; J: TRBJ1-1; D: -; V: TRBV7-2; CDR3: CASMGTGSGTEAFF; DNA: TGTGCCAGCATGGGGACGGGTAGCGGCACTGAAGCTTTCTTT